These 12 T cell receptor beta chains came from one sample sequenced in a study of control samples from healthy donors and cancer patients. Some clones are missing from TCRdb's copy, which holds only in-frame ones; the method was immunoSEQ multiplex PCR. Seen here are about 48,000 clones, 93% observed once, and the top ten hold 23%. Specimen: PBMCs. These receptors originate from a woman aged 50 to 65 with head and neck cancer.

V and J are TRBV5-4 and TRBJ1-2; weak D call: TRBD1 (5 bases). CDR1 is SGHNT and CDR2 is YYREEE in the germline V gene (reference sequence). Trimming took off 0 bases at V and 2 bases at J, with 8 bases between the two ends. This CDR3 is 14 amino acids long. The CDR3 here is CASSLEAGNYGYTF. In nucleotides, the CDR3 is TGTGCCAGCAGCTTGGAGGCAGGGAACTATGGCTACACCTTC.

The genes are TRBV28 and TRBJ2-7, with D perhaps matching TRBD1 (5 bases). V lost 6 bases, J lost 7 bases, and 16 bases lay in between. This CDR3 is built from 13 residues. Germline values: CDR1 MDHEN, CDR2 SYDVKM. The CDR3, as DNA: TGTGCCAGCAGGCCGCAGGGTGCGGAAGAGCAGTACTTC. Its protein product is CASRPQGAEEQYF.

CDR3 sequence (DNA): TGTGCCAGCAGCTTGGGGACAGGAAATTCACCCCTCCACTTT. Protein sequence: CASSLGTGNSPLHF. The chain recombines TRBV7-2 with TRBJ1-6; 8 nucleotides line up with TRBD1. The CDR3 extends over 14 amino acids. V gave up 3 bases and J gave up 7 bases; unmatched junction bases: 2. Per germline, CDR1 SGHTA and CDR2 FQGNSA.

This rearrangement joins TRBV7-2 to TRBJ2-1, with D possibly being TRBD2 (7 bases). Trimming took 10 bases from V and 2 from J, leaving 24 bases between them. CDR1 and CDR2 from the germline V gene are SGHTA and FQGNSA. This CDR3 has 17 residues. The CDR3 reads CATSAVGGRGAYNEQFF. Written as DNA, the CDR3 is TGTGCCACCTCAGCTGTTGGTGGGAGGGGGGCCTACAATGAGCAGTTCTTC.

This sequence joins TRBV7-2 and TRBJ2-3, with 8 nucleotides matching TRBD1. In germline, CDR1 is SGHTA, CDR2 FQGNSA. The CDR3 length is 14 residues. V was pared by 5 bases and J by 3 bases, with 4 bases of the junction left unmatched. The DNA of the CDR3 is TGTGCCAGCAGCACCCGACAGGGGACAGATACGCAGTATTTT. Encoded protein: CASSTRQGTDTQYF.

The chain joins TRBV2 to TRBJ2-1; D might be TRBD1 (5 bases). This CDR3 has 14 residues. Trimming removed 3 bases from V and 11 bases from J, with 17 bases in between. Germline CDR1 reads SNHLY; CDR2 reads FYNNEI. Here the CDR3 reads CASSDGTGPYQQFF. CDR3 DNA: TGTGCCAGCAGTGACGGAACAGGACCATATCAGCAGTTCTTC. The variable domain in full, with the rest retrieved from reference TRBV2 and TRBJ2-1, is EPEVTQTPSHQVTQMGQEVILRCVPISNHLYFYWYRQILGQKVEFLVSFYNNEISEKSEIFDDQFSVERPDGSNFTLKIRSTKLEDSAMYFCASSDGTGPYQQFFGPGTRLTVL.

This rearrangement joins TRBV7-8 to TRBJ2-1, with 8 nucleotides matching TRBD2. The J segment lost 6 bases and the V segment lost 5 bases, leaving 3 bases of the junction unmatched. Germline CDR1 SGHVS, CDR2 FQNEAQ. The CDR3 has 13 residues. The CDR3 DNA reads TGTGCCAGCAGCGATGGGACTAGCAATGAGCAGTTCTTC. Translated, it gives CASSDGTSNEQFF.

V usage is TRBV7-2 and J usage is TRBJ1-6, with 7 nucleotides matching TRBD1. V lost 5 bases, J lost 10 bases, and 11 bases stayed unmatched. The V gene's germline CDR1 is SGHTA and CDR2 FQGNSA. The CDR3 is 15 amino acids. Here the CDR3 reads CASSPGGGVRSPLHF. The DNA of the CDR3 is TGTGCCAGCAGCCCCGGAGGGGGCGTAAGATCACCCCTCCACTTT.

This clone turned up a few times. V and J are TRBV4-1 and TRBJ2-7; 9 bases match TRBD1. V was clipped by 4 bases and J by 1 base; unmatched bases: 8. Per the germline V gene, CDR1 is MGHRA and CDR2 is YSYEKL. The length of the CDR3 is 16 residues. DNA for the CDR3: TGCGCCAGCAGCCCCTTCATGACAGGGGGTTCCTACGAGCAGTACTTC. Translated: CASSPFMTGGSYEQYF.

The gene calls are TRBV2 and TRBJ2-2, with 10 bases matching TRBD2. CDR1 and CDR2 (germline): SNHLY, FYNNEI. This CDR3 has 15 residues. V lost 4 bases and J lost 5; bases outside the gene matches: 4. The CDR3 coding sequence is TGTGCCAGCAGTGGAGTAGCGGGAGGAACCGGGGAGCTGTTTTTT. Its translation is CASSGVAGGTGELFF.

This clone appeared a single time. This chain's CDR3 is CASSHLTGTDTQYF. The CDR3 DNA reads as TGTGCCAGCAGCCATTTGACAGGGACAGATACGCAGTATTTT. The V and J genes are TRBV5-5 and TRBJ2-3, with 7 bases identical to TRBD1. V lost 4 bases, J lost 3 bases, and 5 bases stayed unmatched. Germline CDR1 reads SGHKS; CDR2 reads YYEKEE (reference sequence). The CDR3 is 14 residues long.

The chain uses TRBV29-1 and TRBJ2-7; no reliable D call. Germline loops: CDR1 SQVTM, CDR2 ANQGSEA. The CDR3 sequence is 13 residues long. V was clipped by 4 bases and J by 1 base, with 11 bases between them. This chain's CDR3 is CSVALGKSYEQYF. The CDR3 DNA follows: TGCAGCGTTGCTTTGGGGAAGTCCTACGAGCAGTACTTC.